This T cell receptor (beta chain) was found in a study of T-cell reconstitution after alpha-beta-depleted transplantation in children. Researchers prepared the TCRbeta library using unique molecular identifiers, the study reports. Using its own MiXCR run on the PCR reads, TCRdb lists one record per CDR3 protein. Seen here are a few hundred thousand distinct CDR3 sequences, around 10% observed once, and the top ten hold about 6%. Germline V gives CDR1 MGHRA, CDR2 YSYEKL. The CDR3 is 12 amino acids. With 3 bases removed from V and 5 bases from J, the gap between germline ends came to 7 bases. V gene TRBV4-1 combines with J gene TRBJ1-1; D gene uncertain. This TCR came from a human donor who donated a stem cell graft to a child with acute lymphoblastic leukemia. The sequencing here drew on PBMCs from the stem cell graft donor, taken from the stem cell graft. This CDR3 is CASSQMGTEAFF. DNA of the CDR3: TGCGCCAGCAGCCAGATGGGTACTGAAGCTTTCTTT.